This T cell receptor beta chain was profiled in a study of T-cell reconstitution after alpha-beta-depleted transplantation in children. Study-wide points: It was reported that alpha-beta T cells came from several hundred expanded graft clones (about two months after transplant).

Turning to this clonotype: The antigen is undetermined.

Preparation of the TCRbeta library was carried out with unique molecular identifiers. From the PCR reads, TCRdb called clonotypes with MiXCR, one entry per CDR3 protein. The sample has roughly 500,000 distinct CDR3 sequences; 10% to 13% are singletons. Sample: PBMCs, taken before TCRalphabeta/CD19-depleted stem cell transplant. The TCR comes from a child aged 2 to 10 with inherited bone marrow failure, due to receive a stem cell transplant.

The CDR3 nucleotides are TGTGCCAGCAGTGCAACCCCGGGACTAGCGGGACCGGATCAAGAGACCCAGTACTTC. It translates to CASSATPGLAGPDQETQYF. The chain uses TRBV12-3 or TRBV12-4 and TRBJ2-5, with TRBD2 identical over 13 bases. J was trimmed by 2 bases and V by 5 bases; bases with no gene match: 14. The CDR3 is 19 residues long.